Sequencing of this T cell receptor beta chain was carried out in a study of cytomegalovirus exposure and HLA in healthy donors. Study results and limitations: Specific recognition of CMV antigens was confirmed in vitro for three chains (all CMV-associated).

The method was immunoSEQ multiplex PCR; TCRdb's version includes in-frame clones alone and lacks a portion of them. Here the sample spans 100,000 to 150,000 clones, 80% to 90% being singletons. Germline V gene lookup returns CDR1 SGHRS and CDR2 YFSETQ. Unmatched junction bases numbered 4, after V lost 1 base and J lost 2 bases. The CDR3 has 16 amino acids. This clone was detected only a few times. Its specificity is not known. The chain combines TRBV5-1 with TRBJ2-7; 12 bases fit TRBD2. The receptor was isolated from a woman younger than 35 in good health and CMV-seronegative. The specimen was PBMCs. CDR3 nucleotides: TGCGCCAGCAGCTTGTCTCCTAGCGGGGGGGCCTACGAGCAGTACTTC. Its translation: CASSLSPSGGAYEQYF.